These 14 T cell receptor beta chains were sequenced from one sample in a study of metastatic and nonmetastatic thyroid tumors. TCRdb re-processed the PCR reads through MiXCR. The sample has 12,000 or so clones, around 26% seen once. There were no patients who had received any treatment before thyroid surgery. Source material: adjacent normal tissue. The source is a male donor with papillary thyroid cancer or a benign thyroid nodule (not recorded which). Some clones in this sample may be carry-over from other donors' samples.

The rearrangement links TRBV28 to TRBJ2-1, with unresolved D. There are 14 residues in the CDR3. Between the trimmed V and J ends, which lost 4 bases and 4 bases, there was a span of 11 bases. In germline, CDR1 is MDHEN, CDR2 SYDVKM. The CDR3 nucleotides are TGTGCCAGCAGTTCCCTTCGGTTATACAATGAGCAGTTCTTC. Encoded protein: CASSSLRLYNEQFF. Full variable domain (outside the CDR3, taken from reference TRBV28 and TRBJ2-1): DVKVTQSSRYLVKRTGEKVFLECVQDMDHENMFWYRQDPGLGLRLIYFSYDVKMKEKGDIPEGYSVSREKKERFSLILESASTNQTSMYLCASSSLRLYNEQFFGPGTRLTVL.

V usage is TRBV6-1 and J usage is TRBJ1-6; D unclear. V lost 10 bases to trimming and J lost 9 bases, with 16 bases between them. CDR1 and CDR2 (germline): MNHNS, SASEGT. The CDR3 runs 13 residues. CDR3 nucleotides: TGTGCCACTACCGTGGGGTGGGGTTCACCCCTCCACTTT. The encoded protein is CATTVGWGSPLHF.

On this clone itself: One end of the junction fails to match germline, which may point to a read error. This rearrangement joins TRBV7-8 to TRBJ1-1; D remains unclear. The CDR3 contains 13 residues. Germline CDR1 and CDR2: SGHVS and FQNEAQ. The CDR3 coding sequence is TGTGCCAGCCGAGGACTAATGAACACTGGAGCTTTCTTT. Amino acid sequence: CASRGLMNTGAFF.

The genes are TRBV30 and TRBJ2-5; D remains ambiguous. The DNA end is a closer match to TRBJ2-1, so the J assignment may be wrong. The germline CDR1 and CDR2 sequences are GTSNPN and SVGIG (reference sequence). The CDR3 has 12 amino acids. This CDR3 reads CAWSPPSREQFF. CDR3 in DNA: TGTGCCTGGAGTCCGCCTTCGCGGGAGCAGTTCTTC.

This clone was counted a few times. The J gene is TRBJ2-7, the V gene TRBV28, with 8 nucleotides matching TRBD1. The CDR3 contains 15 residues. The V gene end was trimmed by 6 bases and the J gene end by 0 bases; junction bases not matched to a gene: 7. Per the germline V gene, CDR1 is MDHEN and CDR2 is SYDVKM. The CDR3 loop is CASSRPRGLSYEQYF. DNA of the CDR3: TGTGCCAGCAGCAGGCCCAGGGGGCTCTCCTACGAGCAGTACTTC.

This clone has just one count. The rearrangement joins TRBV2 to TRBJ1-3; a possible D gene is TRBD1 (5 bases). The CDR3 covers 17 residues. CDR1 and CDR2 (germline): SNHLY, FYNNEI. Trimming took 7 bases from V and 0 from J, leaving 19 bases between them. In DNA form, the CDR3 reads TGTGCCAGCATGAGGGGTGGACACCTCGTCTCTGGAAACACCATATATTTT. It specifies CASMRGGHLVSGNTIYF.

This clone was found a few times. A junction boundary mismatches the germline segment, possibly from a read error. This specimen includes other DNA sequences encoding the same CDR3. The chain links TRBV6-1 to TRBJ2-3; 9 positions agree with TRBD1. The CDR3 sequence is 16 residues long. CDR1 is MNHNS, CDR2 SASEGT, per germline. The CDR3 is CASSMDRGRGTDTQYF. CDR3 bases: TGCGCCAGCAGTATGGACAGGGGAAGAGGCACAGATACGCAGTATTTT.

V gene TRBV20-1 combines with J gene TRBJ1-5, with D hard to call. The V and J ends lost 2 bases and 7 bases respectively, with 18 bases between them. The CDR3 runs to 15 residues. Germline V gene lookup returns CDR1 DFQATT and CDR2 SNEGSKA (reference sequence). The DNA of the CDR3 is TGCAGTGCTAGACAATCAATCGGGGATCAACAGCCCCAGCATTTT. Translating it yields CSARQSIGDQQPQHF.

The V gene is TRBV5-1, the J gene TRBJ2-7, with a weak D call TRBD1 (6 bases). Germline-derived CDR1 and CDR2 are SGHRS and YFSETQ. The CDR3 sequence is 14 residues long. The germline V and J ends were trimmed by 7 bases and 2 bases, with 16 bases remaining between them. Here the CDR3 DNA reads TGCGCCAGCCCAAAAGTCAGGGGACCCTACGAGCAGTACTTC. This encodes CASPKVRGPYEQYF. The full variable domain, in which reference TRBV5-1 and TRBJ2-7 provide the parts outside the CDR3, is KAGVTQTPRYLIKTRGQQVTLSCSPISGHRSVSWYQQTPGQGLQFLFEYFSETQRNKGNFPGRFSGRQFSNSRSEMNVSTLELGDSALYLCASPKVRGPYEQYFGPGTRLTVT.

This clone was seen a handful of times. V gene TRBV6-1 combines with J gene TRBJ2-5; 10 bases are a match to TRBD1. The CDR3 runs to 16 residues. Trimming removed 10 bases from V and 7 bases from J; junction bases left unmatched: 18. Germline values: CDR1 MNHNS, CDR2 SASEGT. CDR3 sequence (DNA): TGTGCCATCCAACCCGGGACAGGGGTCCTGGGAGGGACCCAGTACTTC. Translated: CAIQPGTGVLGGTQYF.

This clone has only a few counts. With a much larger clone just one base away, this may be a read error. The same CDR3 can be traced to other DNA sequences in this sample. The chain recombines TRBV25-1 with TRBJ1-2; no definite D call. V lost 2 bases to trimming and J lost 8 bases, with 6 bases between them. This CDR3 contains 11 residues. Looked up from germline, CDR1 is MGHDK and CDR2 is SYGVNS. Written as DNA, the CDR3 is TGTGCCAGCAGTGAAGGTGGGGGCTACACCTTC. This sequence encodes CASSEGGGYTF.

This clone is medium-sized within its sample. V is TRBV20-1 and J is TRBJ1-1; maybe TRBD1 (6 bases). V lost 0 bases and J lost 11, with 22 bases in between. CDR1 is DFQATT and CDR2 is SNEGSKA in the germline V gene (reference sequence). CDR3 length: 15 amino acids. The CDR3 DNA sequence: TGCAGTGCTAGAGATTCCCGGGGGGCCGGAGTGGGTGCTTTCTTT. It specifies CSARDSRGAGVGAFF.

By sample fraction, this clone is medium-sized. This chain joins TRBV6-1 and TRBJ2-5; TRBD2 might be the D (5 bases). Germline V gene lookup returns CDR1 MNHNS and CDR2 SASEGT. The CDR3 is 14 amino acids. V was trimmed by 0 bases and J by 5 bases, leaving 10 bases between them. The DNA for the CDR3 is TGTGCCAGCAGTGAAGCGGTGTGGGAGGAGACCCAGTACTTC. Translation gives CASSEAVWEETQYF.

This clone was counted between two and nine times. The rearrangement links TRBV4-1 to TRBJ2-6; TRBD1 aligns across 7 bases. J was trimmed by 0 bases and V by 2 bases; bases with no gene match: 7. The germline CDR1 and CDR2 sequences are MGHRA and YSYEKL. The CDR3 loop spans 18 amino acids. CDR3 sequence reads: CASSQPRQGASGANVLTF. The CDR3 DNA sequence: TGCGCCAGCAGCCAACCCCGACAGGGCGCCTCTGGGGCCAACGTCCTGACTTTC.